The T cell receptor beta chain described here comes from a study of T cells in Graves' hyperthyroidism and ophthalmopathy. Points from the study as a whole: In the blood, most expanded thyroid clonotypes above 0.001 appeared as well. For ophthalmopathy, model prediction preceded onset by a median 6.5 months.

Uncontrolled infections, other autoimmune diseases, pregnancy or lactation led to exclusion of patients. Diagnoses rested on clinical symptoms, serum thyroxine and TRAb, thyroid ultrasound and orbital computed tomography. Germline CDR1 is SEHNR and CDR2 is FQNEAQ (reference sequence). Trimming removed 3 bases at V and 2 bases at J, with 13 bases between. The CDR3 has 15 amino acids. This clonotype showed up just a few times. What it binds is unknown. Researchers took RNA transcripts and amplified the TCR beta CDR3 regions from them. RT-PCR in the first round (using the HTBI primer set) targeted the TCR CDR3. Each CDR3 protein gets one entry after TCRdb re-called the multiplex PCR reads with MiXCR. The sample contains roughly 700,000 distinct CDR3 sequences, 35% of which appear only once.

This clonotype originated in a woman aged 40 to 50 with Graves' hyperthyroidism. What was sequenced was blood. The V gene is TRBV7-9, the J gene TRBJ1-2; D is ambiguous. CDR3 coding DNA: TGTGCCAGCAGCTTCGCCGGAAGTTCGAACTATGGCTACACCTTC. This encodes CASSFAGSSNYGYTF.